The entry that follows covers one T cell receptor (beta chain) sequence. Its antigen is currently unknown. Deletions cut 4 bases from V and 2 bases from J, with 27 bases between. Germline V gene data show CDR1 as MGHRA and CDR2 as YSYEKL. The CDR3 spans 19 residues. The data were obtained in a study of cytomegalovirus exposure and HLA in healthy donors. Study overall: Early on, a data release was issued that held roughly 80 million unique TCRs from HLA-typed donors.

PCR employed 60 Vbeta and 13 Jbeta primers. The protocol was immunoSEQ multiplex PCR, while the TCRdb copy is restricted to in-frame clones and leaves out a portion. This sample has approximately 150,000 clones, with about three quarters found just once. Overall study results and limits: Reported findings show TCR beta sequences accurately forecast HLA-A and HLA-B alleles in most subjects. In a later analysis, HLA-C alleles had the fewest associated TCRs, DRB1 alleles the most. In a later analysis, several top co-occurrence clusters appeared linked to parvovirus B19, influenza, CMV and Epstein-Barr virus.

Sequences were obtained from PBMCs. The rearrangement uses TRBV4-1 and TRBJ2-7; a weak D match, TRBD1 (6 bases). The TCR sequence derives from a man aged 25 to 40 in good health and CMV-seropositive. Here the CDR3 reads CASSPVQDRFTPLPYEQYF. CDR3 bases: TGCGCCAGCAGCCCGGTCCAAGACAGGTTTACTCCCCTCCCCTACGAGCAGTACTTC.